Listed below are T cell receptor beta chains from one sample, sequenced in a study of blood T cell repertoires in COVID-19. TCRdb keeps only in-frame clones here, not all; method: immunoSEQ multiplex PCR. The sample carries tens of thousands of clones, roughly 82% recorded once. Material for sequencing was peripheral blood. All receptors derive from a man between 40 and 49 years old with acute or convalescent COVID-19. The CDR3 runs from the conserved cysteine through the conserved F or W. Each record gives: clone size, D gene, V gene, J gene, CDR3 protein, CDR3 DNA. D genes are given only for firm matches. Size is omitted from some rows. Given values are once, few, many or a class for expanded clones.

>.|TRBD1|TRBV25-1|TRBJ1-5
CASSEMTGFCRDNQPQHF
TGTGCCAGCAGTGAGATGACAGGGTTTTGTCGGGACAATCAGCCCCAGCATTTT
>.|TRBD1|TRBV2|TRBJ1-4
CASRTLGTGAWEKLFF
TGTGCCAGCAGGACTCTAGGGACAGGGGCTTGGGAAAAACTGTTTTTT
>.|TRBD1|TRBV29-1|TRBJ2-2
CSHQGAANTGELFF
TGCAGCCATCAGGGGGCCGCCAACACCGGGGAGCTGTTTTTT
>.|TRBD2|TRBV4-3|TRBJ2-3
CASSQAPSASGGARDTQYF
TGCGCCAGCAGCCAAGCCCCCTCGGCGAGCGGGGGGGCACGAGATACGCAGTATTTT
>.|.|TRBV7-8|TRBJ2-7
CASSLDGQGSSYEQYF
TGTGCCAGCAGCTTAGACGGGCAGGGAAGCTCCTACGAGCAGTACTTC
>.|.|TRBV6-5|TRBJ1-2
CASSNRDRPVYGYTF
TGTGCCAGCAGTAACCGGGATCGCCCTGTCTATGGCTACACCTTC
>.|.|TRBV6-5|TRBJ2-7
CASRVTGVAYEQYF
TGTGCCAGCAGGGTCACAGGTGTTGCCTACGAGCAGTACTTC
>few|TRBD1|TRBV27|TRBJ1-1
CASSAQTGGKGTEAFF
TGTGCCAGCAGTGCACAGACAGGGGGCAAGGGCACTGAAGCTTTCTTT
>.|.|TRBV19|TRBJ1-5
CASSTGQQYSNQPQHF
TGTGCCAGTAGTACAGGACAGCAATATAGCAATCAGCCCCAGCATTTT
>once|TRBD1|TRBV19|TRBJ2-7
CASSSSPYPGQGAEEYF
TGTGCCAGTAGTAGTTCTCCATACCCGGGACAGGGGGCCGAGGAGTACTTC
>.|TRBD1|TRBV24-1|TRBJ2-3
CATSDLRTGSLSTDTQYF
TGTGCCACCAGTGATTTGAGGACAGGGAGCCTGAGCACAGATACGCAGTATTTT
>.|.|TRBV5-1|TRBJ2-7
CASSPRQAGEQYF
TGCGCCAGCAGCCCCCGACAGGCGGGCGAGCAGTACTTC
>.|.|TRBV3-1/TRBV3-2|TRBJ1-5
CASSQGRDGPQHF
TGTGCCAGCAGCCAGGGGCGCGATGGGCCCCAGCATTTT
>.|.|TRBV6-6|TRBJ1-1
CASSYRNRNTEAFF
TGTGCCAGCAGTTACCGAAATAGGAACACTGAAGCTTTCTTT
>.|.|TRBV7-6|TRBJ2-5
CASSSWTGGTQYF
TGTGCCAGCAGCTCTTGGACCGGGGGGACCCAGTACTTC
>.|TRBD1|TRBV19|TRBJ1-4
CASSAYDRGVNEKLFF
TGTGCCAGTAGTGCTTACGACAGGGGGGTTAATGAAAAACTGTTTTTT
>.|.|TRBV30|TRBJ1-3
CAWKRKSSGNTIYF
TGTGCCTGGAAACGAAAGAGCTCTGGAAACACCATATATTTT
>.|TRBD2|TRBV5-1|TRBJ2-3
CASREGGGSTDTQYF
TGCGCCAGCAGAGAGGGCGGGGGGTCCACAGATACGCAGTATTTT
>.|.|TRBV18|TRBJ2-5
CASSARGETQYF
TGTGCCAGCTCAGCCCGGGGGGAGACCCAGTACTTC
>.|.|TRBV19|TRBJ1-5
CASSIVRERGNQPQHF
TGTGCCAGTAGTATCGTTCGGGAAAGGGGCAATCAGCCCCAGCATTTT
>few|TRBD1|TRBV5-1|TRBJ1-2
CASSFLGTGDYGYTF
TGCGCCAGCAGCTTCCTCGGGACAGGAGACTATGGCTACACCTTC
>.|TRBD1|TRBV5-1|TRBJ2-7
CASSSTGYSYEQYF
TGCGCCAGCAGCTCGACAGGGTACTCCTACGAGCAGTACTTC
>.|.|TRBV11-1|TRBJ2-7
CASSLVGQGYEQYF
TGTGCCAGCAGCTTAGTGGGGCAAGGCTACGAGCAGTACTTC
>.|.|TRBV3-1/TRBV3-2|TRBJ2-3
CASSQERRRFTDTQYF
TGTGCCAGCAGCCAAGAAAGGAGGAGATTCACAGATACGCAGTATTTT
>.|.|TRBV6-5|TRBJ1-3
CASVGGGNTIYF
TGTGCCAGCGTTGGAGGTGGAAACACCATATATTTT
>few|TRBD1|TRBV7-9|TRBJ2-2
CAGRPGQANTGELFF
TGTGCCGGTAGACCGGGACAGGCAAACACCGGGGAGCTGTTTTTT
>.|TRBD1|TRBV4-1|TRBJ1-5
CASSQFFDEQGAGNQPQHF
TGCGCCAGCAGCCAGTTTTTTGACGAACAGGGGGCCGGCAATCAGCCCCAGCATTTT
>.|TRBD1|TRBV12-3/TRBV12-4|TRBJ1-1
CASSLRDRDEAFF
TGTGCCAGCAGTTTGCGGGACAGGGACGAAGCTTTCTTT
>.|.|TRBV5-6|TRBJ1-6
CASSLDRESPLHF
TGTGCCAGCAGCTTGGACAGGGAGTCACCCCTCCACTTT
>.|TRBD2|TRBV6-5|TRBJ2-1
CASSYSTGLEGEQFF
TGTGCCAGCAGTTACTCTACGGGACTAGAGGGTGAGCAGTTCTTC
>.|.|TRBV30|TRBJ1-1
CAWSLTGAEAFF
TGTGCCTGGAGTCTTACCGGGGCTGAAGCTTTCTTT
>.|.|TRBV30|TRBJ1-5
CAWSRGLYQPQHF
TGTGCCTGGAGCCGGGGTTTATATCAGCCCCAGCATTTT
>.|.|TRBV10-3|TRBJ1-1
CAISRQENTEAFF
TGTGCCATCAGTCGACAAGAGAACACTGAAGCTTTCTTT
>.|TRBD1|TRBV20-1|TRBJ1-1
CSASDRGEAFF
TGCAGTGCGAGTGACAGGGGCGAAGCTTTCTTT
>.|.|TRBV19|TRBJ2-4
CASSRGPLKLAKNIQYF
TGTGCCAGTAGTCGAGGGCCGCTGAAGCTAGCCAAAAACATTCAGTACTTC
>.|TRBD1|TRBV11-2|TRBJ1-1
CASSTDRGTEAFF
TGTGCCAGCAGCACAGACAGGGGCACTGAAGCTTTCTTT
>few|TRBD2|TRBV12-3/TRBV12-4|TRBJ2-1
CASLTSGGREFF
TGTGCCAGCCTGACTAGCGGGGGGCGGGAGTTCTTC
>.|.|TRBV7-6|TRBJ2-7
CASSLGQLLPYEQYF
TGTGCCAGCAGCTTAGGACAGCTTCTCCCCTACGAGCAGTACTTC
>.|.|TRBV7-2|TRBJ1-1
CASSLLGVMNTEAFF
TGTGCCAGCAGCTTGCTCGGGGTGATGAACACTGAAGCTTTCTTT
>.|.|TRBV6-5|TRBJ2-3
CASSYSSSGATDTQYF
TGTGCCAGCAGTTACTCGAGTTCAGGGGCCACAGATACGCAGTATTTT
>.|TRBD1|TRBV11-3|TRBJ1-3
CASSPGQSSNTIYF
TGTGCCAGCAGCCCGGGACAGAGTTCGAACACCATATATTTT
>.|.|TRBV11-2|TRBJ2-7
CASTRGGSYEQYF
TGTGCCAGCACCCGAGGGGGAAGCTACGAGCAGTACTTC
>.|.|TRBV19|TRBJ1-5
CASSWGGRSNQPQHF
TGTGCCAGTAGTTGGGGGGGCCGGAGCAATCAGCCCCAGCATTTT